The 20 T cell receptor beta chains below were found in one sample sequenced in a study of PD-1 blockade in classical Hodgkin lymphoma. Autologous stem cell transplantation was followed by relapse in every patient, and brentuximab vedotin exposure varied. The study isolated CD8+ T cells from thawed PBMCs by magnetic negative selection. Measured with immunoSEQ multiplex PCR; TCRdb has only the in-frame clones, and not every one. The sample consists of 8,000 to 8,500 clones, about 86% of them appearing once. Sequences were derived from CD8+ T cells from blood, sampled at baseline. Source of these receptors: a human donor with classical Hodgkin lymphoma.

The chain uses TRBV11-3 and TRBJ2-2; 16 bases agree with TRBD2. The CDR3 has 20 amino acids. Germline CDR1 reads SGHNT; CDR2 reads YENEEA. Trimming cost V 5 bases and J 5 bases; bases outside gene matches: 14. The CDR3 is CASSPAQGLAGGPGTGELFF. Here the CDR3 DNA reads TGTGCCAGCAGCCCAGCCCAGGGACTAGCGGGAGGGCCAGGTACCGGGGAGCTGTTTTTT.

The rearrangement joins TRBV5-6 to TRBJ2-7, with 9 bases matching TRBD1. This CDR3 spans 14 amino acids. V was clipped by 4 bases and J by 5 bases; unmatched bases: 7. Germline V CDR1 and CDR2: SGHDT, YYEEEE. The CDR3 reads CASSNNRGHDEQYF. As DNA, the CDR3 is TGTGCCAGCAGCAATAACAGGGGGCACGACGAGCAGTACTTC.

The chain couples TRBV7-3 to TRBJ2-1; 14 bases align to TRBD2. This CDR3 has 17 residues. Looked up from germline, CDR1 is SGHTA and CDR2 is FQGTGA. After removal of 4 bases from V and 7 bases from J, the junction contained 9 bases not matched to a gene. In nucleotides, the CDR3 is TGTGCCAGCAGCTCCTCACCGGGACTAGCGGGAGTAAATGAGCAGTTCTTC. This translates into CASSSSPGLAGVNEQFF.

This clone was seen just once. The chain carries TRBV19 and TRBJ2-3, with 7 bases that match TRBD2. The germline CDR1 and CDR2 sequences are LNHDA and SQIVND (reference sequence). V lost 3 bases and J lost 3; bases outside the gene matches: 6. The CDR3 sequence is 15 residues long. The CDR3 is CASSIGGSTTDTQYF. CDR3 DNA: TGTGCCAGTAGTATCGGCGGGAGTACAACAGATACGCAGTATTTT.

The chain links TRBV29-1 to TRBJ2-7, with a tentative D call TRBD2 (6 bases). Germline lookup yields CDR1 SQVTM and CDR2 ANQGSEA. This CDR3 has 12 residues. V was trimmed by 4 bases and J by 4 bases, leaving 11 bases between them. The CDR3 spells CSVVGGEYEQYF. The CDR3 DNA follows: TGCAGCGTTGTCGGGGGAGAGTACGAGCAGTACTTC.

This sequence joins TRBV4-2 and TRBJ2-7; D is uncertain. V was shortened by 4 bases and J by 1 base, with 20 bases between the two germline ends. Germline lookup yields CDR1 LGHNA and CDR2 YNFKEQ. CDR3 size: 17 residues. The CDR3 DNA reads TGTGCCAGCAGCCTATCCCCTGGGGAAGGGTATTCCTACGAGCAGTACTTC. This translates into CASSLSPGEGYSYEQYF.

This rearrangement joins TRBV7-2 to TRBJ2-5, with no clear D. Per the germline V gene, CDR1 is SGHTA and CDR2 is FQGNSA. Between the trimmed V and J ends, which lost 5 bases and 3 bases, there was a span of 13 bases. The CDR3 covers 14 residues. The CDR3 coding sequence is TGTGCCAGCAGCCTCATAATTGGTAAAGAGACCCAGTACTTC. This sequence encodes CASSLIIGKETQYF.

This chain uses TRBV5-6 with TRBJ2-2; 8 bases align to TRBD1. The CDR3 contains 15 residues. Germline V gives CDR1 SGHDT, CDR2 YYEEEE. Trimming removed 5 bases from V and 4 bases from J; junction bases left unmatched: 7. CDR3 residues: CASRWTGSLTGELFF. The CDR3 DNA reads TGTGCCAGCAGGTGGACAGGGTCCCTCACCGGGGAGCTGTTTTTT.

The V and J genes are TRBV5-1 and TRBJ2-7; TRBD1 agrees at 9 bases. The germline CDR1 and CDR2 sequences are SGHRS and YFSETQ. The CDR3 runs 15 residues. Trimming took 4 bases from V and 0 from J; bases not matched to a gene: 5. CDR3 DNA sequence: TGCGCCAGCAGCCTCGGACAGGGGTTCTCCTACGAGCAGTACTTC. Protein sequence: CASSLGQGFSYEQYF. Filled out from reference TRBV5-1 and TRBJ2-7, the complete variable domain reads KAGVTQTPRYLIKTRGQQVTLSCSPISGHRSVSWYQQTPGQGLQFLFEYFSETQRNKGNFPGRFSGRQFSNSRSEMNVSTLELGDSALYLCASSLGQGFSYEQYFGPGTRLTVT.

V usage is TRBV27 and J usage is TRBJ2-1, with D possibly TRBD1 on 6 matching bases. The CDR3 spans 15 residues. Germline V lookup: CDR1 MNHEY, CDR2 SMNVEV (reference sequence). V was cut by 8 bases and J by 0 bases, with 14 bases left in between. CDR3 coding DNA: TGTGCCAGCGGCCTTGACAGGAGCTCCTACAATGAGCAGTTCTTC. It translates to CASGLDRSSYNEQFF.

The chain recombines TRBV6-1 with TRBJ2-5, with TRBD1 as a possible D gene (6 bases). Deletions cut 2 bases from V and 0 bases from J, with 10 bases between. In germline, CDR1 is MNHNS, CDR2 SASEGT. The CDR3 totals 15 residues. The CDR3 DNA follows: TGTGCCAGCAGTGAACAGGGGTGGTACCAAGAGACCCAGTACTTC. Translated, it gives CASSEQGWYQETQYF.

Only a few counts were recorded for this clone. The chain has TRBV10-1 and TRBJ1-1, with D perhaps matching TRBD1 (5 bases). Germline CDR1 is WNHNN and CDR2 is SYGVQD (reference sequence). Trimming removed 2 bases at V and 6 bases at J, with 13 bases between. This CDR3 is 14 amino acids long. The CDR3 loop is CASSENVWDAEAFF. DNA for the CDR3: TGCGCCAGCAGTGAGAACGTATGGGACGCTGAAGCTTTCTTT.

The chain links TRBV27 to TRBJ2-7, with TRBD1 as a possible D gene (5 bases). V was cut by 4 bases and J by 2 bases, with 15 bases left in between. Germline values: CDR1 MNHEY, CDR2 SMNVEV (reference sequence). The CDR3 is 15 amino acids. The CDR3 DNA sequence: TGTGCCAGCAGTTACGAAGGACACCCCGCCTACGAGCAGTACTTC. This translates into CASSYEGHPAYEQYF.

The chain employs TRBV12-5 and TRBJ2-5; TRBD1 aligns across 11 bases. The germline V gene has CDR1 LGHNT and CDR2 FRNRAP. V lost 5 bases and J lost 2; bases outside the gene matches: 4. There are 15 residues in the CDR3. The CDR3 reads CASGVDRGQQETQYF. CDR3 coding DNA: TGTGCTAGTGGTGTGGACAGGGGGCAACAAGAGACCCAGTACTTC.

V gene TRBV28 combines with J gene TRBJ1-3; D remains ambiguous. Trimming stripped 4 bases from V and 3 bases from J, with 16 bases between. This CDR3 is built from 16 residues. Looked up from germline, CDR1 is MDHEN and CDR2 is SYDVKM. The CDR3 region has the DNA TGTGCCAGCAGTTCGCCCGACACCCCGAGTGGAAACACCATATATTTT. Translated: CASSSPDTPSGNTIYF.

V usage is TRBV7-9 and J usage is TRBJ2-4; D call uncertain. This CDR3 is built from 16 residues. The germline V gene has CDR1 SEHNR and CDR2 FQNEAQ (reference sequence). V lost 2 bases to trimming and J lost 7 bases, with 18 bases between them. CDR3 DNA: TGTGCCAGCAGCTTAATCATGGGGTCGTCCGGTAACATTCAGTACTTC. Protein: CASSLIMGSSGNIQYF.

The chain employs TRBV15 and TRBJ1-1; unclear D gene. CDR3 length equals 15 residues. V was cut by 0 bases and J by 10 bases, with 18 bases left in between. The germline gives CDR1 LNHNV, CDR2 YYDKDF (reference sequence). In nucleotides, the CDR3 is TGTGCCACCAGCAGAGATCGGGAAGAACCCCTTGCAGCTTTCTTT. Protein: CATSRDREEPLAAFF.

J is TRBJ1-3 and V is TRBV6-6; weak D call: TRBD1 (5 bases). The CDR3 contains 16 residues. V was pared by 6 bases and J by 4 bases, with 19 bases between. Germline V CDR1 and CDR2: MNHNY, SVGAGI (reference sequence). CDR3 in amino acids: CASRPTQGLIGNTIYF. CDR3 coding DNA: TGTGCCAGCAGGCCAACTCAGGGCTTGATCGGAAACACCATATATTTT.

The rearrangement links TRBV6-1 to TRBJ1-5; 7 bases agree with TRBD1. The CDR3 spans 15 residues. J lost 3 bases, V lost 3 bases, and 5 bases had no gene match. Germline V lookup: CDR1 MNHNS, CDR2 SASEGT. DNA of the CDR3: TGTGCCAGCAGTGACCTAACAGGGGCCAATCAGCCCCAGCATTTT. It encodes CASSDLTGANQPQHF.

The V gene is TRBV28, the J gene TRBJ2-2; D is undetermined. The V end lost 7 bases, the J end lost 5 bases, and 14 bases lay between the germline ends. Germline lookup yields CDR1 MDHEN and CDR2 SYDVKM. The CDR3 length is 14 residues. DNA of the CDR3: TGTGCCAGCACCCCAAGGTTGGAGACCGGGGAGCTGTTTTTT. Translating it yields CASTPRLETGELFF.